This TCR beta chain was documented in a study of control samples from healthy donors and cancer patients. The repertoire was sequenced with immunoSEQ multiplex PCR; TCRdb's copy has only in-frame clones and lacks some. The table lists almost 95,000 clones, about nine tenths of them singletons, with around 3.8% in the top ten. The CDR3 extends over 14 amino acids. Trimming pared 4 bases from V and 4 bases from J, leaving 14 bases between. The germline V gene has CDR1 SGHRS and CDR2 YFSETQ. This clone was seen a single time. Sequenced: blood. The rearrangement links TRBV5-1 to TRBJ1-1, with D tentatively TRBD1 (5 bases). The source of this sequence is a woman aged 18-30 years in good health. The CDR3: CASSRGEISTEAFF. CDR3 in DNA: TGCGCCAGCAGCAGGGGCGAGATAAGCACTGAAGCTTTCTTT. The full variable domain, its missing parts supplied by reference TRBV5-1 and TRBJ1-1, is KAGVTQTPRYLIKTRGQQVTLSCSPISGHRSVSWYQQTPGQGLQFLFEYFSETQRNKGNFPGRFSGRQFSNSRSEMNVSTLELGDSALYLCASSRGEISTEAFFGQGTRLTVV.